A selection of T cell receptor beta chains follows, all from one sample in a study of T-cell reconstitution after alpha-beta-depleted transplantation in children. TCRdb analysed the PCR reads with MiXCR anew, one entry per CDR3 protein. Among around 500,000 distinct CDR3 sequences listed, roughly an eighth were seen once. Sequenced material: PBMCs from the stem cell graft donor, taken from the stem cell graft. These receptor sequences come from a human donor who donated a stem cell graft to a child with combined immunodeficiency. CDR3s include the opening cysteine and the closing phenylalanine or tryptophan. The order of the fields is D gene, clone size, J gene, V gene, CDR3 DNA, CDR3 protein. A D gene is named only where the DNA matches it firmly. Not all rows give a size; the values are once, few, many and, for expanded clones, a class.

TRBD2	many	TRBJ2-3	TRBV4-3	TGCGCCAGCAGCCAAGGACTAGCTAGCACAGATACGCAGTATTTT	CASSQGLASTDTQYF
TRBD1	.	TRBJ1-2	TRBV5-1	TGCGCCAGCAGCTTGTACAGGGGAGGATATGGCTACACCTTC	CASSLYRGGYGYTF
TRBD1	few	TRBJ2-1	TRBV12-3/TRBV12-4	TGTGCCAGCAGCCGACAGGGTCTAAGTTGGAATGAGCAGTTCTTC	CASSRQGLSWNEQFF
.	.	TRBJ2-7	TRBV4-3	TGCGCCAGCAGCCCCGGTCCAGGGACCTACGAGCAGTACTTC	CASSPGPGTYEQYF
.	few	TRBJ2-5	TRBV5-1	TGCGCCAGCAGCTTGGTTGCAGGGGCGTCCTATCAAGAGACCCAGTACTTC	CASSLVAGASYQETQYF
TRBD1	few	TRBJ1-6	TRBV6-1	TGTGCCAGCAGAACCGGACAGGGAGATAATTCACCCCTCCACTTT	CASRTGQGDNSPLHF
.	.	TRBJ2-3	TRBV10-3	TGTGCCACCTGGGTAGGGGACACAGATACGCAGTATTTT	CATWVGDTDTQYF
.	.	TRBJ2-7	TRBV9	TGTGCCAGCAGCGTCGTGGCAGGGACCTACGAGCAGTACTTC	CASSVVAGTYEQYF
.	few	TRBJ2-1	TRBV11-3	TGTGCCAGCAGCCGCGAAGGTGGTTTTCTCAATGAGCAGTTCTTC	CASSREGGFLNEQFF
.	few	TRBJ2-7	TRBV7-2	TGTGCCAGCAGCTTAGGGGCCTCTGTTCTCTTC	CASSLGASVLF
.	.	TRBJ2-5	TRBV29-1	TGCAGCACTAGGCGGGATAGCGGAGATCACGAGACCCAGTACTTC	CSTRRDSGDHETQYF
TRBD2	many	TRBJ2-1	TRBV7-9	TGTGCCAGCAGCTCTAAGCGGGGGGGCACCAATGAGCAGTTCTTC	CASSSKRGGTNEQFF
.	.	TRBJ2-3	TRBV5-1	TGCGCCAGCAGCCCGCCGGGACGGCCGACAGTCGACAATAAGGCTACGCAGTATTTT	CASSPPGRPTVDNKATQYF
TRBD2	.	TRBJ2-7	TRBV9	TGTGCCAGCAGCCCCCAAGGGCCTATGGTAGCGGGAACCTACGAGCAGTACTTC	CASSPQGPMVAGTYEQYF
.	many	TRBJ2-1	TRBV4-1	TGCGCCAGCAGCCAGCTTGACATACTCTCCTACAATGAGCAGTTCTTC	CASSQLDILSYNEQFF
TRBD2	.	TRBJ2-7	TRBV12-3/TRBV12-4	TGTGCCAGCAGTCTAGCGGGACTCTTATACGAGCAGTACTTC	CASSLAGLLYEQYF
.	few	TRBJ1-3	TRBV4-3	TGCGCCAGCAGCCCCCTGCCGCCAGGCCTCTCTGGAAACACCATATATTTT	CASSPLPPGLSGNTIYF
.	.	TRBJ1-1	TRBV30	TGTGCCTGGAGTGTAAATCAAGGACAAGCTTTCTTT	CAWSVNQGQAFF
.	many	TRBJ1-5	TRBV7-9	TGTGCCAGCAGCTTCGGTCGGAACAATCAGCCCCAGCATTTT	CASSFGRNNQPQHF
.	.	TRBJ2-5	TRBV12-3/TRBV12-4	TGTGCCAGCAATGGGGCACCAGGGGAAGAGACCCAGTACTTC	CASNGAPGEETQYF
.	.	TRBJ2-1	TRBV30	TGTGCCTGGAGTCTCTTAATCGACTACAATGAGCAGTTCTTC	CAWSLLIDYNEQFF
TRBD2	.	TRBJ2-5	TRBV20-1	TGCAGTGCTGCCGCGGGGGGCTATCTAGAGACCCAGTACTTC	CSAAAGGYLETQYF
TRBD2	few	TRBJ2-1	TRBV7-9	TGTGCCAGCAGCCATCGTTATGGGGGAGGGCGGGACTCCTACAATGAGCAGTTCTTC	CASSHRYGGGRDSYNEQFF
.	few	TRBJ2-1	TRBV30	TGTGCCTGGAGTGGGGGAGTCTACAATGAGCAGTTCTTC	CAWSGGVYNEQFF
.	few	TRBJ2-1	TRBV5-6	TGTGCCAGCAGAACCCAGGGATCCTACAATGAGCAGTTCTTC	CASRTQGSYNEQFF
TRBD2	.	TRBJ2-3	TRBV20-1	TGCAGTGCTAGAGGGGGTACGATCGGGGGGGCCCAAGATACGCAGTATTTT	CSARGGTIGGAQDTQYF
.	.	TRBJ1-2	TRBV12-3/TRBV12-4	TGTGCCAGCAGTTCACGCGTCGGGACGGTGAGCTATGGCTACACCTTC	CASSSRVGTVSYGYTF
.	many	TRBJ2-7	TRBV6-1	TGTGCCAGCTCCAAAGAAAACTACGAGCAGTACTTC	CASSKENYEQYF